The 13 T cell receptor beta chains listed next were all sequenced from one sample in a study of cytomegalovirus exposure and HLA in healthy donors. Here immunoSEQ multiplex PCR was the method, and the copy in TCRdb shows in-frame clones only, minus some. The table lists under 250,000 clones, 87% of them singletons, with approximately 12% in the top ten. The sample comprised PBMCs. The receptors originated from a man younger than 35 in good health and CMV-seropositive.

This clone appeared a single time. CDR3 region: CSVDANYGYTF. The CDR3 nucleotides are TGCAGCGTTGATGCTAACTATGGCTACACCTTC. This chain links TRBV29-1 with TRBJ1-2; D gene ambiguous. Germline V lookup: CDR1 SQVTM, CDR2 ANQGSEA. Trimming cost V 3 bases and J 0 bases, with 2 bases left between them. The CDR3 is made up of 11 amino acids.

The chain uses TRBV5-1 and TRBJ2-7, with D possibly being TRBD1 or TRBD2 (5 bases each). In germline, CDR1 is SGHRS, CDR2 YFSETQ. The V end lost 4 bases, the J end lost 1 base, and 12 bases lay between the germline ends. This CDR3 comprises 14 residues. Here the CDR3 DNA reads TGCGCCAGCAGCGTCCCCGGGGCGTCCTACGAGCAGTACTTC. This codes for CASSVPGASYEQYF.

The genes are TRBV5-1 and TRBJ1-1; no definite D call. The V end lost 4 bases, the J end lost 1 base, and 11 bases lay between the germline ends. CDR1 is SGHRS and CDR2 is YFSETQ in the germline V gene. The CDR3 sequence is 14 residues long. The CDR3 DNA follows: TGCGCCAGCAGCCTAGGACTCGAGAACACTGAAGCTTTCTTT. It encodes CASSLGLENTEAFF.

The V gene is TRBV6-5, the J gene TRBJ2-7; TRBD1 matches at 12 bases. This CDR3 contains 16 residues. The germline CDR1 and CDR2 sequences are MNHEY and SVGAGI. Trimming took 2 bases from V and 3 from J; bases not matched to a gene: 5. The CDR3 nucleotides are TGTGCCAGCAGTTACGGGACAGGGGGCGCGCACTACGAGCAGTACTTC. Amino acids: CASSYGTGGAHYEQYF.

The chain combines TRBV6-6 with TRBJ2-3, with 8 bases fitting TRBD1. The CDR3 has 14 amino acids. In germline, CDR1 is MNHNY, CDR2 SVGAGI (reference sequence). Trimming at V came to 7 bases and at J to 2 bases, leaving 5 bases not matched to a gene. The CDR3 DNA sequence: TGTGCCAGCACGGGACAGGAGTACACAGATACGCAGTATTTT. Encoded protein: CASTGQEYTDTQYF.

The chain combines TRBV13 with TRBJ2-7, with TRBD1 as a possible D gene (6 bases). The CDR3 consists of 12 residues. The germline V gene encodes CDR1 PRHDT and CDR2 FYEKMQ (reference sequence). V was trimmed by 4 bases and J by 10 bases, leaving 14 bases between them. The CDR3 spells CASSSPDRHQYF. Written as DNA, the CDR3 is TGTGCCAGCAGCTCCCCAGACAGGCACCAGTACTTC. The full variable domain, rest sourced from reference TRBV13 and TRBJ2-7, is AAGVIQSPRHLIKEKRETATLKCYPIPRHDTVYWYQQGPGQDPQFLISFYEKMQSDKGSIPDRFSAQQFSDYHSELNMSSLELGDSALYFCASSSPDRHQYFGPGTRLTVT.

As regards this clone: Other DNA sequences in this specimen translate into the identical CDR3. The chain uses TRBV15 and TRBJ1-2; no definite D call. V lost 1 base to trimming and J lost 2 bases, with 5 bases between them. The CDR3 extends over 13 amino acids. Germline V gives CDR1 LNHNV, CDR2 YYDKDF (reference sequence). CDR3 bases: TGTGCCACCAGCAGAGGAGGAAACTATGGCTACACCTTC. This translates into CATSRGGNYGYTF.

This clone was seen a handful of times. The chain is built from TRBV2 and TRBJ1-3; no definite D call. This CDR3 has 16 residues. From germline, CDR1 is SNHLY and CDR2 FYNNEI. V lost 6 bases, J lost 0 bases, and 15 bases lay in between. CDR3 residues: CASRGLSESSGNTIYF. DNA for the CDR3: TGTGCCAGCAGAGGCCTCAGCGAGAGCTCTGGAAACACCATATATTTT.

The chain recombines TRBV11-2 with TRBJ2-7; no clear D. Trimming left V 1 base short and J 2 bases short, with 12 bases between. Looked up from germline, CDR1 is SGHAT and CDR2 is FQNNGV. This CDR3 spans 15 amino acids. The CDR3, as DNA: TGTGCCAGCAGCTTAGGGGCAGTCCTTACCTACGAGCAGTACTTC. Protein sequence: CASSLGAVLTYEQYF. The variable domain in full, completed from reference TRBV11-2 and TRBJ2-7, reads EAGVAQSPRYKIIEKRQSVAFWCNPISGHATLYWYQQILGQGPKLLIQFQNNGVVDDSQLPKDRFSAERLKGVDSTLKIQPAKLEDSAVYLCASSLGAVLTYEQYFGPGTRLTVT.

V and J are TRBV27 and TRBJ1-5; D is unclear. The V gene lost 4 bases and the J gene lost 6 bases, with 13 bases spanning the gap. The CDR3 loop spans 14 amino acids. CDR1 is MNHEY, CDR2 SMNVEV, per germline (reference sequence). The CDR3 nucleotides are TGTGCCAGCAGTTCGGGCGGGGAGGGTCAGCCCCAGCATTTT. Translated: CASSSGGEGQPQHF.

This rearrangement joins TRBV19 to TRBJ2-3; 7 nucleotides align to TRBD2. The CDR3 length is 15 residues. The junction had 10 bases not matched to a gene; V was cut back by 7 bases and J by 3 bases. Per the germline V gene, CDR1 is LNHDA and CDR2 is SQIVND (reference sequence). This CDR3 is CASTSTSTGTDTQYF. The DNA of the CDR3 is TGTGCCAGTACCTCGACTAGCACGGGGACAGATACGCAGTATTTT.

This clone was detected only once. J is TRBJ2-1 and V is TRBV27; 10 bases are a match to TRBD2. The germline CDR1 and CDR2 sequences are MNHEY and SMNVEV (reference sequence). The V segment lost 0 bases and the J segment 4 bases; nucleotides outside the gene matches: 3. The CDR3 runs 16 residues. The CDR3 DNA sequence: TGTGCCAGCAGTTTATCTCTAGCGGGAGAGTACAATGAGCAGTTCTTC. Its translation is CASSLSLAGEYNEQFF.

The chain couples TRBV29-1 to TRBJ1-2; D is unresolved. CDR3 length equals 11 residues. Germline V gene sequence: CDR1 SQVTM, CDR2 ANQGSEA. Deletions cut 5 bases from V and 7 bases from J, with 11 bases between. CDR3 DNA sequence: TGCAGCGTTTGGGTGGACGGTGGCTACACCTTC. It translates to CSVWVDGGYTF.